This T cell receptor beta chain comes out of a study of shared clonotypes between healthy human individuals. J was trimmed by 3 bases and V by 6 bases; bases with no gene match: 7. The CDR3 extends over 14 amino acids. Germline values: CDR1 SGDLS, CDR2 YYNGEE. CD4+ cells yielded CD45RA+ naive and CD45RA-negative memory subsets. Generated by immunoSEQ multiplex PCR, the TCRdb table keeps only in-frame clones and is missing some. The repertoire holds under 2,500,000 clones, with roughly 95% as singletons. The receptor was derived from a man between 18 and 29 years old in good health. V usage is TRBV9 and J usage is TRBJ2-7; TRBD2 matches at 9 bases. Sequenced input: naive CD4+ T cells sorted from blood. Subset meaning: CD45RA+ positively selected. CDR3 sequence (DNA): TGTGCCAGCACCGAAGGGACTAGCCACTACGAGCAGTACTTC. As protein: CASTEGTSHYEQYF.